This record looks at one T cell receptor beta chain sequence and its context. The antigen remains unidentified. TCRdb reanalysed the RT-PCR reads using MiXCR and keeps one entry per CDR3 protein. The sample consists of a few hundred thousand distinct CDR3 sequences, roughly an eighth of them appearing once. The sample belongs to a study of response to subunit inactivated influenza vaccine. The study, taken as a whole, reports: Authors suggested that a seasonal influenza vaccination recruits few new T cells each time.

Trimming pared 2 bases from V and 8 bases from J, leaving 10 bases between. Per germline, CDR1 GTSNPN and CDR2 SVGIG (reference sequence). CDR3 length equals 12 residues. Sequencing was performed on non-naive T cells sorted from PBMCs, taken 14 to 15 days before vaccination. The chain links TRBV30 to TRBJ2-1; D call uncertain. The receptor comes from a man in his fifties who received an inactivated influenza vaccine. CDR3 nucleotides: TGTGCCTGGAGTTTTCGGTGGGATGAGCAGTTCTTC. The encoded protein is CAWSFRWDEQFF.